The source of this T cell receptor (beta chain) is a study of blood T cell repertoires in COVID-19. The CDR3 runs to 19 residues. Germline CDR1 reads PRHDT; CDR2 reads FYEKMQ (reference sequence). V gave up 3 bases and J gave up 0 bases; unmatched junction bases: 13. This clone came up a few times. In the original processing: Amplification of reference gene primers provided the estimated nucleated cell counts. Some clones are missing from TCRdb's copy, which holds only in-frame ones; the method was immunoSEQ multiplex PCR. V, J and clone size derive from that table, while D and trimming were established from the DNA sequence. The sample yields tens of thousands of clones, 78% seen once.

The specimen was PBMCs or T cells enriched from blood (not recorded which). This TCR came from a woman in her forties or fifties with acute COVID-19. The chain is built from TRBV13 and TRBJ2-3; 9 bases match TRBD2. CDR3 sequence reads: CASSLDGAGGRTSTDTQYF. CDR3 nucleotide sequence: TGTGCCAGCAGCTTGGATGGAGCGGGGGGCCGTACTAGCACAGATACGCAGTATTTT.